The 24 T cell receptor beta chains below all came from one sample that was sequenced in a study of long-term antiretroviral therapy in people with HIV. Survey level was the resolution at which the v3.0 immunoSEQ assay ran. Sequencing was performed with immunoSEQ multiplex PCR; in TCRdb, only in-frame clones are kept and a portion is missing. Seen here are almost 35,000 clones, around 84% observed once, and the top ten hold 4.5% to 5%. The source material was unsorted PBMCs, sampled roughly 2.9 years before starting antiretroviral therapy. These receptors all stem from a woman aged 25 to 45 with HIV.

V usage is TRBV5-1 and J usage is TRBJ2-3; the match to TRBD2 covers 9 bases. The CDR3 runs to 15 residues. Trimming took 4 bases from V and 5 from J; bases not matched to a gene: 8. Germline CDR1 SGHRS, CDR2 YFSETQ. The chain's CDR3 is CASSTGLAIEDTQYF. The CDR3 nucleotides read TGCGCCAGCAGCACGGGACTAGCCATCGAAGATACGCAGTATTTT.

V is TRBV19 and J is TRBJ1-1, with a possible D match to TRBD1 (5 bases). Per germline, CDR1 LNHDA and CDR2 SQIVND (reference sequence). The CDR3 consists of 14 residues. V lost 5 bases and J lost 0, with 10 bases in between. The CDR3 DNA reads TGTGCCAGTAGTGAGGGGCACATGAACACTGAAGCTTTCTTT. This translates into CASSEGHMNTEAFF.

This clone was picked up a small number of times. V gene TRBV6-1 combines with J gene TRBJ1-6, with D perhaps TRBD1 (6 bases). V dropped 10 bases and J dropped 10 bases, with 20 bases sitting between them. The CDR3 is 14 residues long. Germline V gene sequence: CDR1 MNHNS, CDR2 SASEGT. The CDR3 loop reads CATQLRGSFSPLHF. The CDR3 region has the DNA TGTGCCACCCAGCTTAGGGGGAGTTTCTCACCCCTCCACTTT.

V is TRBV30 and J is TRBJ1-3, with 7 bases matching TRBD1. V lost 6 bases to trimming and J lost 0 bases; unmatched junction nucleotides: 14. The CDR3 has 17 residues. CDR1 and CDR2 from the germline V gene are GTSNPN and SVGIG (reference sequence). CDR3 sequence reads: CACGTATTLFSGNTIYF. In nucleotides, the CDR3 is TGTGCCTGCGGGACAGCCACTACGCTTTTCTCTGGAAACACCATATATTTT.

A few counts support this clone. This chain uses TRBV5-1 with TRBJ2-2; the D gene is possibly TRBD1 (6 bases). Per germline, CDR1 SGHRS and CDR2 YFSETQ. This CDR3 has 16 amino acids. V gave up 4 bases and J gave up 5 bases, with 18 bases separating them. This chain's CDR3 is CASSTQPDSSTGELFF. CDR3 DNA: TGCGCCAGCAGCACGCAGCCGGACAGCTCTACCGGGGAGCTGTTTTTT.

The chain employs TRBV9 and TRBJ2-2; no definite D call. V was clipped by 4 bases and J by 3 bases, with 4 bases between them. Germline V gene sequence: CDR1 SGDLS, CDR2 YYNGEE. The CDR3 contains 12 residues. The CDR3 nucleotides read TGTGCCAGCAGCATCGACACCGGGGAGCTGTTTTTT. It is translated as CASSIDTGELFF.

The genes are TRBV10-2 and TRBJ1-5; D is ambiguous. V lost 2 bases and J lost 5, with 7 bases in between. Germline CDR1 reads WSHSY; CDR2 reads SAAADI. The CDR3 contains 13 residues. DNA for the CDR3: TGCGCCAGCAGTGAGACAGTGTATCAGCCCCAGCATTTT. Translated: CASSETVYQPQHF.

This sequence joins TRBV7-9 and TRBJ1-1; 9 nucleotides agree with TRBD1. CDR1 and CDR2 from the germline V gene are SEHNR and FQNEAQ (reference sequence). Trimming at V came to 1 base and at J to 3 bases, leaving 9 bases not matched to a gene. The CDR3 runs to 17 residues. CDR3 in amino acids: CASSLGILQGADTEAFF. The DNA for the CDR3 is TGTGCCAGCAGCTTAGGCATCCTACAGGGGGCAGACACTGAAGCTTTCTTT.

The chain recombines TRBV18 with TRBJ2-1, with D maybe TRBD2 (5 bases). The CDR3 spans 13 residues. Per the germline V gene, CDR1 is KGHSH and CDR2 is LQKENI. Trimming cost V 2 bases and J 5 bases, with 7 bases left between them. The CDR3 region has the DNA TGTGCCAGCTCACCATGGAGGAACAATGAGCAGTTCTTC. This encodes CASSPWRNNEQFF.

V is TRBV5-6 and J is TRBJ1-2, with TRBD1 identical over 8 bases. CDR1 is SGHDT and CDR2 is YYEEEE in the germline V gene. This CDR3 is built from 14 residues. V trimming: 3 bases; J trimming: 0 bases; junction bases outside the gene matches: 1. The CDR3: CASSSGQANYGYTF. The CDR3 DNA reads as TGTGCCAGCAGCTCGGGACAGGCTAACTATGGCTACACCTTC.

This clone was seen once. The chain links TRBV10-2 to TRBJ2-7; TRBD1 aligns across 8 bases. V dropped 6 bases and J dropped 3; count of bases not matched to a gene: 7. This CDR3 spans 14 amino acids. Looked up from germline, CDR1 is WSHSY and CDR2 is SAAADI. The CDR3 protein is CASSQGGQDYEQYV. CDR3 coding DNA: TGCGCCAGCAGCCAAGGGGGACAGGACTACGAGCAGTACGTC.

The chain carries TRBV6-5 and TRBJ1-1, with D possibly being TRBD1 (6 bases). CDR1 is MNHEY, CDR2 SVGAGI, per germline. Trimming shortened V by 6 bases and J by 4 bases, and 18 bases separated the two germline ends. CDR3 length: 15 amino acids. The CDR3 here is CASRPTQGWGTEAFF. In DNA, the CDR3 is TGTGCCAGCAGACCTACACAGGGTTGGGGCACTGAAGCTTTCTTT.

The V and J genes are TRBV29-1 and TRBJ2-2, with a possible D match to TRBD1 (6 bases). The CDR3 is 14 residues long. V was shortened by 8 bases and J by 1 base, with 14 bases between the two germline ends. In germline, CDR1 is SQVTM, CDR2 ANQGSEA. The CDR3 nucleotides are TGCAGCTGCGGGCAGGGGAAGAACACCGGGGAGCTGTTTTTT. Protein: CSCGQGKNTGELFF.

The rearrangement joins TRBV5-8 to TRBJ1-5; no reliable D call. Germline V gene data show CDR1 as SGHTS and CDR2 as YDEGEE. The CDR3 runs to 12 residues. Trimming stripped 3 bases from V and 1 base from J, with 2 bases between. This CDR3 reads CASSWSNQPQHF. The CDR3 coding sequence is TGTGCCAGCAGCTGGAGCAATCAGCCCCAGCATTTT.

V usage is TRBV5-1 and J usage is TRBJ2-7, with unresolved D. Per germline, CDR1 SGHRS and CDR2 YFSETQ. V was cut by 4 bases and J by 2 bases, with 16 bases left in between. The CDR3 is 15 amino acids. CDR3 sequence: CASSQEVGVAYEQYF. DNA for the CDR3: TGCGCCAGCAGCCAGGAAGTTGGGGTGGCCTACGAGCAGTACTTC.

In nucleotides, the CDR3 is TGTGCCAGCAGCCAAGAAGGGAACAGCTTGGAAAGCACCATATATTTT. It specifies CASSQEGNSLESTIYF. The V and J genes are TRBV4-2 and TRBJ1-3; D is unresolved. Germline V gives CDR1 LGHNA, CDR2 YNFKEQ. The V and J ends lost 0 bases and 9 bases respectively, with 18 bases between them. The CDR3 is 16 amino acids.

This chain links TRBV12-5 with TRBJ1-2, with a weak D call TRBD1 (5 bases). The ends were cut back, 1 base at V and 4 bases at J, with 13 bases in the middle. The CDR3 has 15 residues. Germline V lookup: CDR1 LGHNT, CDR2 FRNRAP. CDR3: CASGLDEGSAYGYTF. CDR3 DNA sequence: TGTGCTAGTGGTTTGGATGAGGGGTCCGCCTATGGCTACACCTTC.

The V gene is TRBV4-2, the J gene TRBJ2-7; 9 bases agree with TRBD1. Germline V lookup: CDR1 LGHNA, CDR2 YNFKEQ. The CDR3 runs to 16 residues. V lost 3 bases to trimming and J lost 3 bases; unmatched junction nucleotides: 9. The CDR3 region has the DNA TGTGCCAGCAGCCAGACTTCGGGACAGGGTCACTACGAGCAGTACTTC. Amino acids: CASSQTSGQGHYEQYF.

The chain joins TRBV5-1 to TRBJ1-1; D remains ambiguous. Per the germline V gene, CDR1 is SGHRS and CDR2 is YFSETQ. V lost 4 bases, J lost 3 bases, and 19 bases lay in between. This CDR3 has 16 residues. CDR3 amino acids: CASSPGPRNLYTEAFF. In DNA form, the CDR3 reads TGCGCCAGCAGCCCGGGCCCCCGAAACTTATACACTGAAGCTTTCTTT.

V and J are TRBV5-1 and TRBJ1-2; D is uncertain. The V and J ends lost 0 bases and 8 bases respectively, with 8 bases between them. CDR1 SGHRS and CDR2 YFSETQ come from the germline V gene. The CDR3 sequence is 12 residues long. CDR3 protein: CASSLEKAGYTF. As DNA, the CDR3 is TGCGCCAGCAGCTTGGAAAAGGCAGGCTACACCTTC.

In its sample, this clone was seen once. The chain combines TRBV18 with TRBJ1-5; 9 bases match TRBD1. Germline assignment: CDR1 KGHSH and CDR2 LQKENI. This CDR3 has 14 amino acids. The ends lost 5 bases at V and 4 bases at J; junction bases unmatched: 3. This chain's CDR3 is CASSTGGGNQPQHF. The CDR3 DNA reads TGTGCCAGCTCAACAGGGGGCGGGAATCAGCCCCAGCATTTT.

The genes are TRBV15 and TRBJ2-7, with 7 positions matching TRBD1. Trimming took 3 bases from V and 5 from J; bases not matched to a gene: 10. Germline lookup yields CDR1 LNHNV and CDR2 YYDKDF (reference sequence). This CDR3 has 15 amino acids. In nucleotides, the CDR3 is TGTGCCACCAGCAGGGTCGACAGGGAAGAGGACGAGCAGTACTTC. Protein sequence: CATSRVDREEDEQYF.

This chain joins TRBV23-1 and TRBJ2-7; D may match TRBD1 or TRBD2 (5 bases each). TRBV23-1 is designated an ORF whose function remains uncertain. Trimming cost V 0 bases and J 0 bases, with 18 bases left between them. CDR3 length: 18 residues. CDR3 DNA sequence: TGCGCCAGCAGTCAATCGCCGGGGTCGGGGCTAAGCTCCTACGAGCAGTACGTC. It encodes CASSQSPGSGLSSYEQYV.

The CDR3 loop is CASSSTGDGTDTQYF. The CDR3 bases are TGTGCCAGCAGTTCAACAGGGGACGGTACAGATACGCAGTATTTT. The gene calls are TRBV6-5 and TRBJ2-3; 7 bases match TRBD1. Germline assignment: CDR1 MNHEY and CDR2 SVGAGI. This CDR3 contains 15 residues. Germline trimming cut 4 bases from V and 3 bases from J; bases unmatched to any gene: 7.